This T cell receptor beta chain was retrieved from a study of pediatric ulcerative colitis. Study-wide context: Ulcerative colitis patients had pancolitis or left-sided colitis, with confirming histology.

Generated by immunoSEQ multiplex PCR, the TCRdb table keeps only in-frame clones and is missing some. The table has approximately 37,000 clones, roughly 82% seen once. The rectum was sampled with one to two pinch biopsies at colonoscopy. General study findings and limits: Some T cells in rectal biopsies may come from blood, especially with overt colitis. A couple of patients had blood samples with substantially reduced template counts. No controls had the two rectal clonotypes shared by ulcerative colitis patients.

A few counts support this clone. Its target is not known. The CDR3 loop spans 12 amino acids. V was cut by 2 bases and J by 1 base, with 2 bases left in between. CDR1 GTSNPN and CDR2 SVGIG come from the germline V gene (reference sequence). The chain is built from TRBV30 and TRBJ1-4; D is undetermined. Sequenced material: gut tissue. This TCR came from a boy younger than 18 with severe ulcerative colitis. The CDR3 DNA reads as TGTGCCTGGAGTAAAACTAATGAAAAACTGTTTTTT. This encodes CAWSKTNEKLFF.